Below are 19 T cell receptor beta chains sequenced from a single sample in a study of identifying expanded T cells in peripheral blood. Assay: immunoSEQ multiplex PCR; the TCRdb copy retains only in-frame clones and omits some. The sample yields 50,000 to 70,000 clones, 87% seen once. Sequenced material: blood. The receptors stem from a person aged 18 to 75 in good health.

V and J are TRBV29-1 and TRBJ1-2; 7 bases are a match to TRBD1. This CDR3 contains 12 residues. The V and J ends lost 4 bases and 6 bases, in that order; junction bases with no gene match: 5. Germline V gene lookup returns CDR1 SQVTM and CDR2 ANQGSEA. CDR3 in DNA: TGCAGCGTTGGGGACAGTTTGGATGGCTACACCTTC. This encodes CSVGDSLDGYTF.

The gene calls are TRBV5-1 and TRBJ2-3, with 14 bases fitting TRBD2. The germline V gene has CDR1 SGHRS and CDR2 YFSETQ. The trim removed 4 bases at V and 0 bases at J, leaving 4 bases unmatched. The CDR3 has 17 residues. The CDR3 is CASSTGTSGGSTDTQYF. Here the CDR3 DNA reads TGCGCCAGCAGCACCGGGACTAGCGGGGGTAGCACAGATACGCAGTATTTT.

The chain employs TRBV5-6 and TRBJ1-1; tentative D call: TRBD1 (5 bases). V lost 1 base and J 7 bases, leaving 17 bases between the germline ends. Germline V lookup: CDR1 SGHDT, CDR2 YYEEEE. This CDR3 spans 15 amino acids. CDR3 loop: CASSLTGPLFGEAFF. CDR3 sequence (DNA): TGTGCCAGCAGCTTGACGGGGCCTCTTTTCGGTGAAGCTTTCTTT.

The gene calls are TRBV10-3 and TRBJ1-5; tentatively, D is TRBD1 (5 bases). Trimming removed 4 bases from V and 5 bases from J, with 6 bases in between. The germline V gene has CDR1 ENHRY and CDR2 SYGVKD. The CDR3 covers 12 residues. CDR3 region: CAISATDQPQHF. For the CDR3, the DNA is TGTGCCATCAGTGCGACAGATCAGCCCCAGCATTTT.

The chain has TRBV7-2 and TRBJ1-3; TRBD1 is a possible D gene (5 bases). Trimming removed 2 bases at V and 0 bases at J, with 11 bases between. The CDR3 extends over 16 amino acids. Germline assignment: CDR1 SGHTA and CDR2 FQGNSA. CDR3 region: CASSLSGATSGNTIYF. Here the CDR3 DNA reads TGTGCCAGCAGCTTATCTGGGGCTACCTCTGGAAACACCATATATTTT.

V gene TRBV4-2 combines with J gene TRBJ1-1; D not certain. Germline V gives CDR1 LGHNA, CDR2 YNFKEQ. V was clipped by 3 bases and J by 2 bases, with 7 bases between them. The CDR3 loop spans 13 amino acids. As DNA, the CDR3 is TGTGCCAGCAGCCAGGAGGAAAACACTGAAGCTTTCTTT. It translates to CASSQEENTEAFF.

A few counts support this clone. The same CDR3 also results from other DNA sequences found in this sample. The gene calls are TRBV2 and TRBJ2-7; TRBD2 matches 8 bases. Germline loops: CDR1 SNHLY, CDR2 FYNNEI. The CDR3 extends over 12 amino acids. J lost 4 bases, V lost 5 bases, and 1 base had no gene match. The CDR3 reads CASSSGGYEQYF. The CDR3 region has the DNA TGTGCCAGCAGTAGCGGGGGTTACGAGCAGTACTTC.

This clone has only a few counts. V gene TRBV19 combines with J gene TRBJ2-1; possible D gene TRBD2, 5 bases. CDR1 and CDR2 from the germline V gene are LNHDA and SQIVND (reference sequence). The CDR3 length is 15 residues. V was cut by 0 bases and J by 12 bases, with 18 bases left in between. CDR3 residues: CASSIDRDLSEGQFF. CDR3 nucleotides: TGTGCCAGTAGTATAGATCGCGACTTGAGCGAGGGGCAGTTCTTC. The full variable domain, its missing parts supplied by reference TRBV19 and TRBJ2-1, is DGGITQSPKYLFRKEGQNVTLSCEQNLNHDAMYWYRQDPGQGLRLIYYSQIVNDFQKGDIAEGYSVSREKKESFPLTVTSAQKNPTAFYLCASSIDRDLSEGQFFGPGTRLTVL.

The chain links TRBV27 to TRBJ1-1; no definite D call. V lost 9 bases to trimming and J lost 0 bases, with 17 bases between them. CDR3 size: 15 residues. Germline CDR1 MNHEY, CDR2 SMNVEV (reference sequence). The CDR3 loop is CASGPGLAMNTEAFF. CDR3 coding DNA: TGTGCCAGTGGGCCAGGCCTCGCGATGAACACTGAAGCTTTCTTT.

This clone was recorded once. The chain is built from TRBV5-4 and TRBJ1-4; tentatively, D is TRBD1 (6 bases). The CDR3 spans 16 residues. Deletions cut 4 bases from V and 0 bases from J, with 13 bases between. Germline V CDR1 and CDR2: SGHNT, YYREEE (reference sequence). The CDR3 coding sequence is TGTGCCAGCAGCCGAACAGGGAGGGCAACTAATGAAAAACTGTTTTTT. This encodes CASSRTGRATNEKLFF. The whole variable domain, filled in from reference TRBV5-4 and TRBJ1-4, reads ETGVTQSPTHLIKTRGQQVTLRCSSQSGHNTVSWYQQALGQGPQFIFQYYREEENGRGNFPPRFSGLQFPNYSSELNVNALELDDSALYLCASSRTGRATNEKLFFGSGTQLSVL.

The chain joins TRBV5-4 to TRBJ2-3; 8 nucleotides match TRBD2. The germline gives CDR1 SGHNT, CDR2 YYREEE (reference sequence). This CDR3 region has 16 residues. V was clipped by 0 bases and J by 1 base; unmatched bases: 4. CDR3 protein: CASSLAGGLGTDTQYF. CDR3 nucleotides: TGTGCCAGCAGCTTGGCCGGGGGACTAGGCACAGATACGCAGTATTTT.

This chain joins TRBV19 and TRBJ2-1; 8 positions match TRBD2. J was trimmed by 2 bases and V by 0 bases; bases with no gene match: 0. Per germline, CDR1 LNHDA and CDR2 SQIVND (reference sequence). CDR3 length: 15 amino acids. CDR3 coding DNA: TGTGCCAGTAGTATAGAACTAGCGGCCTACAATGAGCAGTTCTTC. It encodes CASSIELAAYNEQFF.

The chain combines TRBV6-4 with TRBJ1-5, with D tentatively TRBD1 (5 bases). Germline V gene data show CDR1 as MRHNA and CDR2 as SNTAGT. V dropped 6 bases and J dropped 1 base, with 7 bases sitting between them. The CDR3 is 13 residues long. CDR3 sequence: CASSGGSNQPQHF. The CDR3 DNA reads as TGTGCCAGCAGCGGGGGGAGCAATCAGCCCCAGCATTTT.

V gene TRBV5-4 combines with J gene TRBJ2-2; D uncertain. From germline, CDR1 is SGHNT and CDR2 YYREEE (reference sequence). Trimming left V 0 bases short and J 4 bases short, with 7 bases between. There are 14 residues in the CDR3. In DNA form, the CDR3 reads TGTGCCAGCAGCTTGGGGCGGACCACCGGGGAGCTGTTTTTT. It encodes CASSLGRTTGELFF.

This clone is a singleton in its sample. V is TRBV30 and J is TRBJ2-2; D uncertain. The CDR3 has 15 residues. Germline V gives CDR1 GTSNPN, CDR2 SVGIG (reference sequence). Between the trimmed V and J ends, which lost 0 bases and 1 base, there was a span of 9 bases. In DNA, the CDR3 is TGTGCCTGGAGTGTACGCAGCCTGAACACCGGGGAGCTGTTTTTT. It yields the protein CAWSVRSLNTGELFF.

V is TRBV5-1 and J is TRBJ2-7; a possible D gene is TRBD1 (5 bases). Germline CDR1 SGHRS, CDR2 YFSETQ. The CDR3 sequence is 15 residues long. Trimming shortened V by 1 base and J by 0 bases, and 11 bases separated the two germline ends. The CDR3 nucleotides are TGCGCCAGCAGCTTGTTTCAGGGTCTCTCCTACGAGCAGTACTTC. This encodes CASSLFQGLSYEQYF. The full variable domain, completed using reference TRBV5-1 and TRBJ2-7, is KAGVTQTPRYLIKTRGQQVTLSCSPISGHRSVSWYQQTPGQGLQFLFEYFSETQRNKGNFPGRFSGRQFSNSRSEMNVSTLELGDSALYLCASSLFQGLSYEQYFGPGTRLTVT.

The chain is built from TRBV6-4 and TRBJ2-1; 7 nucleotides match TRBD2. V trimming: 3 bases; J trimming: 6 bases; junction bases outside the gene matches: 11. Germline V lookup: CDR1 MRHNA, CDR2 SNTAGT. The CDR3 runs to 16 residues. The CDR3 nucleotides are TGTGCCAGCAGTGATTTTGGAGGGAGGGACGTCAATGAGCAGTTCTTC. Protein: CASSDFGGRDVNEQFF.

This clone was observed once. CDR3 nucleotides: TGTGCCACCAGCAGAGGGGGACAGTTTTACGAGCAGTACTTC. The encoded protein is CATSRGGQFYEQYF. The chain joins TRBV15 to TRBJ2-7; TRBD1 agrees at 7 bases. V gave up 1 base and J gave up 4 bases; unmatched junction bases: 4. CDR3 length: 14 residues. Germline CDR1 reads LNHNV; CDR2 reads YYDKDF (reference sequence).

The chain couples TRBV2 to TRBJ2-7; a weak D match, TRBD1 (6 bases). CDR1 SNHLY and CDR2 FYNNEI come from the germline V gene. This CDR3 region has 16 residues. V was cut by 2 bases and J by 5 bases, with 19 bases left in between. The CDR3 spells CASSESGQWAAHEQYF. As DNA, the CDR3 is TGTGCCAGCAGTGAAAGCGGACAGTGGGCTGCTCACGAGCAGTACTTC.